Sequencing of this T cell receptor beta chain was carried out in a study of blood T cells in healthy people across ages. Germline V gene sequence: CDR1 DFQATT, CDR2 SNEGSKA (reference sequence). This CDR3 comprises 11 residues. V dropped 1 base and J dropped 9 bases, with 7 bases sitting between them. Details on this clonotype: The antigen is unknown.

Findings and caveats of the study: Unsorted PBMCs prevented conclusive naive versus antigen-experienced comparison. There was a strong correlation between TCR beta diversity and naive T cell percentage. Long-lived and aged donors differed, with more naive CD4+ cells and higher diversity in the long-lived.

For the second PCR, which ran for 7 to 11 cycles, a sample-barcoded 5' primer and a J-beta primer mix were used. MiXCR, run by TCRdb on the 5' RACE reads, gives a single entry per CDR3 protein. Of roughly 1.9 million distinct CDR3 sequences listed, about two fifths are singletons. The sequence was collected from a human donor in good health. Sequenced material: blood. This chain uses TRBV20-1 with TRBJ2-1; D unresolved. The CDR3 spells CSARAEGEQFF. DNA of the CDR3: TGCAGTGCTAGAGCCGAAGGTGAGCAGTTCTTC.